This entry lists 24 T cell receptor beta chains sequenced from one sample in a study of blood T cell repertoires in COVID-19. TCRdb's table, derived via immunoSEQ multiplex PCR, lists solely in-frame clones and lacks some. The sample includes around 140,000 clones, over 75% seen only once; the top ten take around 1.4%. The sequenced sample consisted of peripheral blood. These receptors came from a human donor in a cohort sampled during active COVID-19.

CDR3 in amino acids: CASSAAGEYYTEAFF. Written as DNA, the CDR3 is TGCGCCAGCAGCGCTGCAGGGGAATATTACACTGAAGCTTTCTTT. The rearrangement links TRBV5-1 to TRBJ1-1, with D maybe TRBD1 (6 bases). The CDR3 is 15 amino acids. V lost 4 bases and J lost 3, with 16 bases in between. Germline lookup yields CDR1 SGHRS and CDR2 YFSETQ.

This chain links TRBV18 with TRBJ2-3; D gene uncertain. The CDR3 contains 14 residues. Trimming took off 3 bases at V and 4 bases at J, with 11 bases between the two ends. In germline, CDR1 is KGHSH, CDR2 LQKENI. CDR3 DNA: TGTGCCAGCTCACCGATACAGAAGGCAGATACGCAGTATTTT. As protein: CASSPIQKADTQYF. The complete variable domain, with remaining parts taken from reference TRBV18 and TRBJ2-3, reads NAGVMQNPRHLVRRRGQEARLRCSPMKGHSHVYWYRQLPEEGLKFMVYLQKENIIDESGMPKERFSAEFPKEGPSILRIQQVVRGDSAAYFCASSPIQKADTQYFGPGTRLTVL.

CDR3 amino acids: CASSLAGSSYEQYF. The CDR3 bases are TGTGCCAGCAGTTTGGCCGGGAGCTCCTACGAGCAGTACTTC. This chain joins TRBV6-2 or TRBV6-3 and TRBJ2-7, with D possibly being TRBD2 (6 bases). Looked up from germline, CDR1 is MNHEY and CDR2 is SVGEGT. This CDR3 is built from 14 residues. The V and J ends lost 4 bases and 0 bases respectively, with 10 bases between them.

V is TRBV12-3 or TRBV12-4 and J is TRBJ1-2; the D gene is possibly TRBD1 (5 bases). The CDR3 is 13 amino acids. V lost 6 bases, J lost 3 bases, and 11 bases lay in between. CDR3 sequence: CASSSQVYYGYTF. CDR3 DNA: TGTGCCAGCAGCTCACAGGTCTACTATGGCTACACCTTC.

The table lists this clone with a few counts. The chain couples TRBV6-1 to TRBJ2-5; 7 bases are shared with TRBD1. Germline lookup yields CDR1 MNHNS and CDR2 SASEGT. V shed 2 bases, J shed 3 bases, and the junction held 6 bases outside the gene matches. The length of the CDR3 is 15 residues. CDR3 region: CASSEMSGGKETQYF. The CDR3 region has the DNA TGTGCCAGCAGTGAAATGTCAGGGGGAAAAGAGACCCAGTACTTC.

The CDR3 DNA reads as TGCGCCAGCAGCCAAGATTGGGTGTCCAGGGGGCACTCCGTCTACGAGCAGTACTTC. Protein sequence: CASSQDWVSRGHSVYEQYF. This chain connects TRBV4-3 to TRBJ2-7; 8 bases are shared with TRBD1. The trim removed 0 bases at V and 3 bases at J, leaving 16 bases unmatched. This CDR3 comprises 19 residues. CDR1 is LGHNA, CDR2 YSLEER, per germline.

The chain is built from TRBV7-2 and TRBJ2-7; the match to TRBD1 covers 10 bases. Germline CDR1 is SGHTA and CDR2 is FQGNSA. This CDR3 has 15 residues. V lost 5 bases and J lost 0; bases outside the gene matches: 4. This chain's CDR3 is CASSPRTGGSYEQYF. DNA for the CDR3: TGTGCCAGCAGCCCACGGACAGGGGGCTCCTACGAGCAGTACTTC.

This chain joins TRBV5-1 and TRBJ1-4; D not certain. V was cut by 4 bases and J by 0 bases, with 13 bases left in between. CDR3 length: 16 amino acids. Per the germline V gene, CDR1 is SGHRS and CDR2 is YFSETQ. The CDR3 loop is CASSRATASTNEKLFF. CDR3 in DNA: TGCGCCAGCAGCCGAGCTACAGCATCAACTAATGAAAAACTGTTTTTT.

J is TRBJ1-2 and V is TRBV9; no clear D gene. The CDR3 length is 16 residues. Per germline, CDR1 SGDLS and CDR2 YYNGEE. V gave up 3 bases and J gave up 6 bases, with 21 bases separating them. Here the CDR3 DNA reads TGTGCCAGCAGCGCCACCGCGGGAGCTAACTATGATGGCTACACCTTC. Translation gives CASSATAGANYDGYTF.

V is TRBV11-2 and J is TRBJ2-1; D is uncertain. With 5 bases removed from V and 9 bases from J, the gap between germline ends came to 14 bases. The CDR3 consists of 13 residues. Germline assignment: CDR1 SGHAT and CDR2 FQNNGV. The CDR3 DNA reads as TGTGCCAGCAGCCAGGTGGCGTCCGGTGAGCAGTTCTTC. Protein product: CASSQVASGEQFF. Looking up the rest from reference TRBV11-2 and TRBJ2-1 gives the full variable domain: EAGVAQSPRYKIIEKRQSVAFWCNPISGHATLYWYQQILGQGPKLLIQFQNNGVVDDSQLPKDRFSAERLKGVDSTLKIQPAKLEDSAVYLCASSQVASGEQFFGPGTRLTVL.

This chain uses TRBV3-1 (or the pseudogene TRBV3-2) with TRBJ2-2; 10 nucleotides agree with TRBD1. After removal of 4 bases from V and 8 bases from J, the junction contained 4 bases not matched to a gene. The CDR3 consists of 14 residues. The germline V gene has CDR1 LGHDT and CDR2 YNNKEL (reference sequence). In DNA form, the CDR3 reads TGTGCCAGCAGCCCGGGACAGGGGACTGGGGAGCTGTTTTTT. Its protein is CASSPGQGTGELFF.

CDR3 bases: TGTGCCAGCAGTTACTCTGCTAGCAGTTACCAAGAGACCCAGTACTTC. Its protein is CASSYSASSYQETQYF. This sequence joins TRBV6-2 or TRBV6-3 and TRBJ2-5; D possibly corresponds to TRBD2 (5 bases). Between the trimmed V and J ends, which lost 0 bases and 0 bases, there was a span of 11 bases. The CDR3 sequence is 16 residues long. Germline values: CDR1 MNHEY, CDR2 SVGEGT.

This chain links TRBV9 with TRBJ2-3; D may be TRBD1 (6 bases). The CDR3 sequence is 17 residues long. CDR1 is SGDLS, CDR2 YYNGEE, per germline. V was trimmed by 0 bases and J by 6 bases, leaving 20 bases between them. The CDR3 nucleotides are TGTGCCAGCAGCGTAGGTGTGGACAGCCCCCTGTCGGATACGCAGTATTTT. Amino acid sequence: CASSVGVDSPLSDTQYF.

At least ten counts were recorded for this clone. The chain recombines TRBV6-4 with TRBJ2-1, with TRBD2 matching over 7 bases. Germline V CDR1 and CDR2: MRHNA, SNTAGT. J gave up 4 bases and V 5 bases, and 5 bases lay outside the gene matches. The CDR3 is made up of 14 amino acids. The CDR3 DNA reads as TGTGCCAGCAGTTTCCGAGCGGGGTACAATGAGCAGTTCTTC. This sequence encodes CASSFRAGYNEQFF.

This CDR3 is CASSQGYNSRYEQYF. The CDR3 coding sequence is TGTGCCAGCAGCCAAGGTTATAACTCGAGGTACGAGCAGTACTTC. The J gene is TRBJ2-7, the V gene TRBV3-1 (or the pseudogene TRBV3-2); D is undetermined. V lost 1 base and J 4 bases, leaving 14 bases between the germline ends. Looked up from germline, CDR1 is LGHDT and CDR2 is YNNKEL (reference sequence). CDR3 length equals 15 residues.

This rearrangement joins TRBV2 to TRBJ2-1; 8 nucleotides line up with TRBD2. The CDR3 extends over 15 amino acids. Per the germline V gene, CDR1 is SNHLY and CDR2 is FYNNEI. V trimming: 4 bases; J trimming: 9 bases; junction bases outside the gene matches: 11. The CDR3 is CASSGAGVEWGEQFF. The CDR3 nucleotides are TGTGCCAGCAGTGGAGCGGGAGTGGAATGGGGTGAGCAGTTCTTC.

The rearrangement uses TRBV9 and TRBJ2-2; D call uncertain. Germline CDR1 reads SGDLS; CDR2 reads YYNGEE. V lost 4 bases to trimming and J lost 6 bases, with 13 bases between them. The CDR3 contains 14 residues. CDR3 coding DNA: TGTGCCAGCAGCCCTGGGCCATGGGCCGGGGAGCTGTTTTTT. This codes for CASSPGPWAGELFF.

V usage is TRBV19 and J usage is TRBJ2-1; TRBD1 matches at 7 bases. After removal of 3 bases from V and 10 bases from J, the junction contained 6 bases not matched to a gene. The CDR3 consists of 13 residues. Germline CDR1 is LNHDA and CDR2 is SQIVND (reference sequence). The CDR3 coding sequence is TGTGCCAGTAGTATTGACAGGGTAAGAGAGCAGTTCTTC. Its protein is CASSIDRVREQFF.

This clone came up a few times. The chain links TRBV21-1 to TRBJ1-2; the table's D gene call, TRBD1, was not cross checked with the DNA. TRBV21-1 is a pseudogene. This CDR3 comprises 14 residues. The CDR3 loop reads CASSKAGQLKGYTF. The CDR3 DNA is TGTGCCAGCAGCAAGGCAGGGCAGCTAAAGGGCTACACCTTC.

The rearrangement uses TRBV12-5 and TRBJ2-1; 12 nucleotides agree with TRBD2. The germline V gene encodes CDR1 LGHNT and CDR2 FRNRAP. The CDR3 is 22 amino acids. The trim removed 1 base at V and 4 bases at J, leaving 20 bases unmatched. CDR3 sequence reads: CASGLAHSINLAGGPLYNEQFF. The CDR3 coding sequence is TGTGCTAGTGGTTTGGCCCATTCCATCAACCTAGCGGGAGGGCCGTTATACAATGAGCAGTTCTTC. Looking up the rest from reference TRBV12-5 and TRBJ2-1 gives the full variable domain: DARVTQTPRHKVTEMGQEVTMRCQPILGHNTVFWYRQTMMQGLELLAYFRNRAPLDDSGMPKDRFSAEMPDATLATLKIQPSEPRDSAVYFCASGLAHSINLAGGPLYNEQFFGPGTRLTVL.

The chain is built from TRBV3-1 (or the pseudogene TRBV3-2) and TRBJ2-5; 7 bases line up with TRBD2. The germline gives CDR1 LGHDT, CDR2 YNNKEL (reference sequence). The CDR3 is 15 residues long. The trim removed 2 bases at V and 5 bases at J, leaving 8 bases unmatched. CDR3 sequence reads: CASSQRLGEGETQYF. CDR3 DNA sequence: TGTGCCAGCAGCCAACGGCTGGGGGAGGGCGAGACCCAGTACTTC.

This chain uses TRBV19 with TRBJ2-1; D not resolved. V was cut by 3 bases and J by 0 bases, with 12 bases left in between. Per germline, CDR1 LNHDA and CDR2 SQIVND (reference sequence). The CDR3 contains 16 residues. CDR3 DNA sequence: TGTGCCAGTAGTATCGACGGAGTGAGCTCCTACAATGAGCAGTTCTTC. Translating gives CASSIDGVSSYNEQFF.

The J gene is TRBJ1-6, the V gene TRBV3-1 (or the pseudogene TRBV3-2), with D unclear. Germline values: CDR1 LGHDT, CDR2 YNNKEL (reference sequence). Between the trimmed V and J ends, which lost 1 base and 7 bases, there was a span of 5 bases. The CDR3 has 13 residues. The CDR3 coding sequence is TGTGCCAGCAGCCAAGGGGAGAATTCACCCCTCCACTTT. This translates into CASSQGENSPLHF.

This chain joins TRBV27 and TRBJ2-5, with unresolved D. V lost 2 bases, J lost 5 bases, and 9 bases lay in between. The CDR3 covers 13 residues. The germline CDR1 and CDR2 sequences are MNHEY and SMNVEV (reference sequence). CDR3 region: CASSLGLWETQYF. CDR3 nucleotide sequence: TGTGCCAGCAGTTTAGGGCTTTGGGAGACCCAGTACTTC.